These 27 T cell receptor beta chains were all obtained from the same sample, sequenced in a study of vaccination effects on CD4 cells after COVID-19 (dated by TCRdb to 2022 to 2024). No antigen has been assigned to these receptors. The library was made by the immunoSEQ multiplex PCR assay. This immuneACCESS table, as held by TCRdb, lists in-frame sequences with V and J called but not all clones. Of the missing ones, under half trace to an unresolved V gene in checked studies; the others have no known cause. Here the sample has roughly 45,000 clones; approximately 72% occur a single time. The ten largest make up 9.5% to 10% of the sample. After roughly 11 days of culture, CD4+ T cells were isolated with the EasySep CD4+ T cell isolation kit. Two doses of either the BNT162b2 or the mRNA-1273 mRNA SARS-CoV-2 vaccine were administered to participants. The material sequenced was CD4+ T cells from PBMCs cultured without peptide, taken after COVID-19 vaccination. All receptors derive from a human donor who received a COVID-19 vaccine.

The CDR3: CATMGRDTEAFF. Here the CDR3 DNA reads TGTGCCACCATGGGGAGGGACACTGAAGCTTTCTTT. The J gene is TRBJ1-1, the V gene TRBV10-3; D is ambiguous. Trimming took 10 bases from V and 3 from J, leaving 12 bases between them. This CDR3 is built from 12 residues. CDR1 ENHRY and CDR2 SYGVKD come from the germline V gene.

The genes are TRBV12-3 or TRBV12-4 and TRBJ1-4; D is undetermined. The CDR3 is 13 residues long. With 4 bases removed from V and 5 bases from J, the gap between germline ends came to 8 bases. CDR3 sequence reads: CASSSPENEKLFF. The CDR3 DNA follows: TGTGCCAGCAGTTCCCCTGAGAATGAAAAACTGTTTTTT.

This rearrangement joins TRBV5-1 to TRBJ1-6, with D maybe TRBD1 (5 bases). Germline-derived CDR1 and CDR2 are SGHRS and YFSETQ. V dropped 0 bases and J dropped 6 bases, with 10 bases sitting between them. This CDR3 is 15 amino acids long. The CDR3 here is CASSLEGLSNSPLHF. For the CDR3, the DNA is TGCGCCAGCAGCTTGGAGGGACTGTCTAATTCACCCCTCCACTTT.

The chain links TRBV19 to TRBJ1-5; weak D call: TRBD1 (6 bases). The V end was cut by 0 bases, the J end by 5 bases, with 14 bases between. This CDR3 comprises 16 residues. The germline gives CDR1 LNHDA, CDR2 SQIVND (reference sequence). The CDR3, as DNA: TGTGCCAGTAGTATAGATCAACCGGGGGCCCATCAGCCCCAGCATTTT. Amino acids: CASSIDQPGAHQPQHF. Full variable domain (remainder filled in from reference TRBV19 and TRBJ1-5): DGGITQSPKYLFRKEGQNVTLSCEQNLNHDAMYWYRQDPGQGLRLIYYSQIVNDFQKGDIAEGYSVSREKKESFPLTVTSAQKNPTAFYLCASSIDQPGAHQPQHFGDGTRLSIL.

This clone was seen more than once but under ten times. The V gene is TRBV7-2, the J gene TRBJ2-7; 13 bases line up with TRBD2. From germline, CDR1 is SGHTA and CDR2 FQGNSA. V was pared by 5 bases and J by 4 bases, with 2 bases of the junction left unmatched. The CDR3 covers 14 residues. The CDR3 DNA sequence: TGTGCCAGCAGCCGGACTAGCGGGAGTTACGAGCAGTACTTC. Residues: CASSRTSGSYEQYF.

CDR3 loop: CASGFKGRYQETQYF. In nucleotides, the CDR3 is TGTGCTAGTGGTTTTAAGGGCAGGTACCAAGAGACCCAGTACTTC. The V gene is TRBV12-5, the J gene TRBJ2-5; D is unclear. The CDR3 has 15 residues. The V and J ends lost 3 bases and 0 bases respectively, with 11 bases between them. CDR1 is LGHNT, CDR2 FRNRAP, per germline.

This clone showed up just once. As DNA, the CDR3 is TGTGCCAGCAGTGAGTGGCAGACGGGTGGCTACACCTTC. Residues: CASSEWQTGGYTF. The J gene is TRBJ1-2, the V gene TRBV6-4; D unresolved. Germline V CDR1 and CDR2: MRHNA, SNTAGT. This CDR3 contains 13 residues. Trimming took 3 bases from V and 7 from J, leaving 12 bases between them.

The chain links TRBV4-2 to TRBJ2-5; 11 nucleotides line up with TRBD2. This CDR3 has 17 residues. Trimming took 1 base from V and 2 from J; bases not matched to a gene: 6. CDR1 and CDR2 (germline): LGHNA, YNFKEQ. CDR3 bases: TGTGCCAGCAGCCAAGGTCTAGCGGGGGGAATACAAGAGACCCAGTACTTC. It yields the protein CASSQGLAGGIQETQYF.

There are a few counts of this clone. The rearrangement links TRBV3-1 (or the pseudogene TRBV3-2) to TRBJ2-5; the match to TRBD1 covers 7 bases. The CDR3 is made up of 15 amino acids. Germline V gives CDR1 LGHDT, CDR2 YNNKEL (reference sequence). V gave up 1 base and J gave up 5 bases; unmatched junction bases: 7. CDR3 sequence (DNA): TGTGCCAGCAGCCAAGGTTGGGGCAGGGGGGAGACCCAGTACTTC. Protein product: CASSQGWGRGETQYF.

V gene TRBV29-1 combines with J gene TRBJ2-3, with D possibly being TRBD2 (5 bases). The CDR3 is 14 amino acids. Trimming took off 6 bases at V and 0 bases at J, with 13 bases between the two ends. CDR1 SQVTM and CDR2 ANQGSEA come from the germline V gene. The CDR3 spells CSVRTGTSTDTQYF. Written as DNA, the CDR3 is TGCAGCGTAAGGACTGGTACTAGCACAGATACGCAGTATTTT.

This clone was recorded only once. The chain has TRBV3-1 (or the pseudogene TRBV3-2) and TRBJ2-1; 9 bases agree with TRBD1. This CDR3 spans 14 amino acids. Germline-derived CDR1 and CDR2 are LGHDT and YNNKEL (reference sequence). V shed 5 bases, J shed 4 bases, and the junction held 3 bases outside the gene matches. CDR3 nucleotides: TGTGCCAGCAGCGACAGGGGGTATTACAATGAGCAGTTCTTC. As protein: CASSDRGYYNEQFF.

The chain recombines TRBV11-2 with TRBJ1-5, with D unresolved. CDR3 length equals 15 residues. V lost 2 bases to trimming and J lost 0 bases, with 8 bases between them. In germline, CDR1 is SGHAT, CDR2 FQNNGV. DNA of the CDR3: TGTGCCAGCAGCTTAACCAGCAATAGCAATCAGCCCCAGCATTTT. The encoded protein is CASSLTSNSNQPQHF.

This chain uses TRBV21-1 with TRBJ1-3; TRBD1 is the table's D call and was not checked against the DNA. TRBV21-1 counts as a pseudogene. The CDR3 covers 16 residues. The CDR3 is CASSKSRRGYGNTIYF. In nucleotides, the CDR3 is TGTGCCAGCAGCAAATCGCGCAGGGGATACGGAAACACCATATATTTT.

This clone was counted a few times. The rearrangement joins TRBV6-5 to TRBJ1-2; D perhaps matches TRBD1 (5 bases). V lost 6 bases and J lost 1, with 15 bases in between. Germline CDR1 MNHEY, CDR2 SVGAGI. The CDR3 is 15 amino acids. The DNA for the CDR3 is TGTGCCAGCAGCGGCGGGGGATCTTTTAACTATGGCTACACCTTC. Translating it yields CASSGGGSFNYGYTF.

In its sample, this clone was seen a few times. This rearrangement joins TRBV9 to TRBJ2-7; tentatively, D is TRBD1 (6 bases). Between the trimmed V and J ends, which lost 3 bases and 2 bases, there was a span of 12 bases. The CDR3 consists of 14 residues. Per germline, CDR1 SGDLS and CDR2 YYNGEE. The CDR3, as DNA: TGTGCCAGCAGCGAGACGACAGGCACCTACGAGCAGTACTTC. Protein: CASSETTGTYEQYF.

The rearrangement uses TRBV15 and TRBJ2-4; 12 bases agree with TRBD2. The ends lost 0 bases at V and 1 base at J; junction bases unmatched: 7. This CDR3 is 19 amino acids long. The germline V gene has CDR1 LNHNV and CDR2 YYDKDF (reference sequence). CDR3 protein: CATSRDSTSGRIAKNIQYF. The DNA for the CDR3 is TGTGCCACCAGCAGAGATAGTACTAGCGGGAGGATCGCCAAAAACATTCAGTACTTC. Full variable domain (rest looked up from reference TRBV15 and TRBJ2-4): DAMVIQNPRYQVTQFGKPVTLSCSQTLNHNVMYWYQQKSSQAPKLLFHYYDKDFNNEADTPDNFQSRRPNTSFCFLDIRSPGLGDTAMYLCATSRDSTSGRIAKNIQYFGAGTRLSVL.

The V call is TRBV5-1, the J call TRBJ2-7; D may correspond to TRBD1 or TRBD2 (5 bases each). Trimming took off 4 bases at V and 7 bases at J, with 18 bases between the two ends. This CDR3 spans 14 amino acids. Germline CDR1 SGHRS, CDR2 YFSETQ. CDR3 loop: CASSDGTSLWEQYF. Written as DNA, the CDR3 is TGCGCCAGCAGCGACGGGACCTCGTTATGGGAGCAGTACTTC.

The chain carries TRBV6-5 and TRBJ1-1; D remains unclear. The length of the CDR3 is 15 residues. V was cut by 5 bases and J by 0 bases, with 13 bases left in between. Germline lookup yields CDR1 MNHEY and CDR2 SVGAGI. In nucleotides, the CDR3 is TGTGCCAGCAGTCACGGAGCTAACATGAACACTGAAGCTTTCTTT. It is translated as CASSHGANMNTEAFF.

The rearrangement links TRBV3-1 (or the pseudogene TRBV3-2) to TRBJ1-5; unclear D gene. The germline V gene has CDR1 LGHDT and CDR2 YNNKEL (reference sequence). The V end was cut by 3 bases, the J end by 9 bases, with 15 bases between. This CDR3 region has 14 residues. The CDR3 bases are TGTGCCAGCAGCCACCAAGGGCAGATCGTGCCCCAGCATTTT. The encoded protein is CASSHQGQIVPQHF.

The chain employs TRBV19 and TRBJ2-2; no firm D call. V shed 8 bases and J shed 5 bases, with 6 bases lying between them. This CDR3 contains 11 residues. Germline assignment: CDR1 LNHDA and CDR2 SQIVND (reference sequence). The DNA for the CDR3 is TGTGCCAGTCGTACAACCGGGGAGCTGTTTTTT. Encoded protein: CASRTTGELFF.

CDR3 in amino acids: CASSPGTNSYEQYF. The CDR3, as DNA: TGTGCCAGTAGTCCAGGGACCAACTCCTACGAGCAGTACTTC. The chain joins TRBV19 to TRBJ2-7, with D possibly being TRBD1 or TRBD2 (5 bases each). V lost 5 bases and J 0 bases, leaving 11 bases between the germline ends. The CDR3 contains 14 residues. Germline V gene lookup returns CDR1 LNHDA and CDR2 SQIVND (reference sequence). Filled out from reference TRBV19 and TRBJ2-7, the complete variable domain reads DGGITQSPKYLFRKEGQNVTLSCEQNLNHDAMYWYRQDPGQGLRLIYYSQIVNDFQKGDIAEGYSVSREKKESFPLTVTSAQKNPTAFYLCASSPGTNSYEQYFGPGTRLTVT.

The CDR3 bases are TGTGCCAGCAGTTTCAGTTTGTCCTACAATGAGCAGTTCTTC. Translation gives CASSFSLSYNEQFF. The chain couples TRBV27 to TRBJ2-1; no firm D call. The CDR3 sequence is 14 residues long. Trimming removed 3 bases at V and 1 base at J, with 7 bases between. Germline CDR1 is MNHEY and CDR2 is SMNVEV (reference sequence).

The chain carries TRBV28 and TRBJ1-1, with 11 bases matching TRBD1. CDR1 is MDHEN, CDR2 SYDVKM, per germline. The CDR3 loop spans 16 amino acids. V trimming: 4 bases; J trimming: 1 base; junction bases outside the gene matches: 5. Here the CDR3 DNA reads TGTGCCAGCAGTTCAGGGACAGGGGGGAAGAACACTGAAGCTTTCTTT. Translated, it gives CASSSGTGGKNTEAFF. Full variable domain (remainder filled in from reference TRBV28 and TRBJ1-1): DVKVTQSSRYLVKRTGEKVFLECVQDMDHENMFWYRQDPGLGLRLIYFSYDVKMKEKGDIPEGYSVSREKKERFSLILESASTNQTSMYLCASSSGTGGKNTEAFFGQGTRLTVV.

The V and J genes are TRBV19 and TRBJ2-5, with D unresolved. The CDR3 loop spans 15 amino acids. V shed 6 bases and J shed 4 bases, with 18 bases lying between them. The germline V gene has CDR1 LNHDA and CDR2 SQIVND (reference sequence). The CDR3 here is CASRDVRSSSETQYF. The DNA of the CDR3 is TGTGCCAGTAGAGACGTGAGGAGTTCGTCAGAGACCCAGTACTTC.

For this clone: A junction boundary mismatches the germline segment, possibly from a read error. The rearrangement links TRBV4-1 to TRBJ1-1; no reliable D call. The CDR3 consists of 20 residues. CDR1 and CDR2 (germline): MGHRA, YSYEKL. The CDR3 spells CASSQLSGKRTGRNTTGAFF. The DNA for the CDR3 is TGCGCCAGCAGCCAACTTAGCGGCAAGAGGACCGGCCGTAACACTACTGGAGCTTTCTTT.

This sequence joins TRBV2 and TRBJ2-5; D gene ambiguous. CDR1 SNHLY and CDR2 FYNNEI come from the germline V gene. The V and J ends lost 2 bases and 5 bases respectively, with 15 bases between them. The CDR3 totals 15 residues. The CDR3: CASSEQLVSRETQYF. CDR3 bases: TGTGCCAGCAGTGAACAACTTGTTTCCAGGGAGACCCAGTACTTC.

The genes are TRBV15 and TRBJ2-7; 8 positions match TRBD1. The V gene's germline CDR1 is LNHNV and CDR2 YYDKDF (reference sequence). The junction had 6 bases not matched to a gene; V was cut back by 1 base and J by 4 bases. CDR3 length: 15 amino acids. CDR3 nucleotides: TGTGCCACCAGCAGAGCGCAGGGGGCTTCGTACGAGCAGTACTTC. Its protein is CATSRAQGASYEQYF.